These 8 T cell receptor beta chains came from one sample sequenced in a study of T cell clonotyping in hematopoietic cell transplantation. The time point is: recipient sample about 28 days before transplant, after cytoreduction. Assay used: immunoSEQ multiplex PCR; TCRdb lists only in-frame clones, some missing. The table shows about 28,000 clones, with more than 65% occurring only once. The sequences come from peripheral blood mononuclear cells, collected before stem cell transplant. These receptors all come from a man aged 35-49 years with acute myeloid leukemia. Some clones in this sample may be carry-over from other donors' samples.

CDR3 sequence: CASSQDLEIANTGELFF. The CDR3 DNA reads as TGTGCCAGCAGCCAAGATCTGGAGATCGCGAACACCGGGGAGCTGTTTTTT. The chain is built from TRBV14 and TRBJ2-2, with D unclear. Trimming shortened V by 0 bases and J by 0 bases, and 11 bases separated the two germline ends. The CDR3 is 17 amino acids. The germline V gene has CDR1 SGHDN and CDR2 FVKESK.

This CDR3 is CAISASGSSDTQYF. CDR3 DNA sequence: TGTGCCATCTCAGCTAGCGGGAGTTCAGATACGCAGTATTTT. This rearrangement joins TRBV10-3 to TRBJ2-3; 10 nucleotides line up with TRBD2. Germline V gene data show CDR1 as ENHRY and CDR2 as SYGVKD. The CDR3 is 14 residues long. Unmatched junction bases numbered 6, after V lost 8 bases and J lost 4 bases.

This clone came up a few times. This chain uses TRBV10-3 with TRBJ1-2; D gene uncertain. The CDR3 contains 13 residues. V was cut by 4 bases and J by 6 bases, with 12 bases left in between. Germline V gene data show CDR1 as ENHRY and CDR2 as SYGVKD. The CDR3 DNA sequence: TGTGCCATCAGTGGAGGTATCGGTGATGGCTACACCTTC. Residues: CAISGGIGDGYTF.

V gene TRBV2 combines with J gene TRBJ1-5; the D is unclear. Trimming took 2 bases from V and 7 from J, leaving 18 bases between them. CDR3 length: 16 residues. Germline V gives CDR1 SNHLY, CDR2 FYNNEI. Here the CDR3 reads CASSERETFVFQPQHF. CDR3 nucleotide sequence: TGTGCCAGCAGTGAACGTGAGACGTTTGTTTTCCAGCCCCAGCATTTT.

This chain links TRBV7-9 with TRBJ1-1, with TRBD1 identical over 9 bases. The CDR3 consists of 15 residues. In germline, CDR1 is SEHNR, CDR2 FQNEAQ (reference sequence). V shed 5 bases and J 7 bases; nucleotides not matched to a gene: 11. CDR3 DNA: TGTGCCAGCAGCGTCGGACAGGGGACGTGGTTTGAAGCTTTCTTT. Protein: CASSVGQGTWFEAFF.

This clone is a singleton in its sample. J is TRBJ1-1 and V is TRBV10-3; possibly TRBD1 for D (5 bases). Germline CDR1 ENHRY, CDR2 SYGVKD. Trimming left V 6 bases short and J 2 bases short, with 10 bases between. This CDR3 contains 13 residues. The CDR3 region has the DNA TGTGCCATCAGGGGGGGAGGAAACACTGAAGCTTTCTTT. It is translated as CAIRGGGNTEAFF.

The chain combines TRBV28 with TRBJ2-7; D is possibly TRBD2 (6 bases). There are 16 residues in the CDR3. V was pared by 1 base and J by 0 bases, with 13 bases between. Per germline, CDR1 MDHEN and CDR2 SYDVKM. This chain's CDR3 is CASSLSPDGSSYEQYF. Here the CDR3 DNA reads TGTGCCAGCAGTTTATCTCCGGACGGGAGCTCCTACGAGCAGTACTTC.

The chain joins TRBV2 to TRBJ2-7; 9 nucleotides line up with TRBD2. The germline gives CDR1 SNHLY, CDR2 FYNNEI. The V and J ends lost 7 bases and 1 base, in that order; junction bases with no gene match: 17. CDR3 size: 18 residues. CDR3 amino acids: CASILRISGGQISYEQYF. For the CDR3, the DNA is TGTGCCAGCATTTTAAGAATTAGCGGGGGCCAAATTTCCTACGAGCAGTACTTC.